What follows are 11 T cell receptor beta chains derived from one specimen sequenced in a study of regulatory T cells in long-lasting Graves disease. Arm-PCR of CDR3 regions with iRepertoire HTBI primers generated TCR beta libraries. TCRdb fed the multiplex PCR reads into MiXCR, producing one record per CDR3 protein. The profile shows 600,000 to 650,000 distinct CDR3 sequences, roughly 15% of them singletons. Stated time point: newly diagnosed GD, antithyroid drugs for less than 3 months. Generation of the TCR library employed RNA extracted from PBMCs. Another study also made use of these data, one on T cells in Graves' hyperthyroidism and ophthalmopathy.

The sample consisted of peripheral blood mononuclear cells (PBMCs), taken at new diagnosis, from a patient treated with antithyroid drugs. The origin of the receptors is a woman aged 30 to 39 with Graves disease.

This clonotype was found a few times. The conserved phenylalanine or tryptophan is not found at the CDR3 terminus, so this likely reflects a read error. The J gene is TRBJ2-5, the V gene TRBV7-2; maybe TRBD2 (7 bases). From germline, CDR1 is SGHTA and CDR2 FQGNSA. V lost 1 base to trimming and J lost 5 bases, with 11 bases between them. This CDR3 region has 14 residues. The CDR3 DNA reads as TGTGCCAGCAGCTTAGACGGGGGGCCGGAGACCCAGTACCTC. Protein product: CASSLDGGPETQYL.

This clonotype was counted between two and nine times. V gene TRBV30 combines with J gene TRBJ2-1; the D is unclear. Germline assignment: CDR1 GTSNPN and CDR2 SVGIG (reference sequence). The CDR3 sequence is 15 residues long. The V and J ends lost 0 bases and 0 bases respectively, with 9 bases between them. The CDR3 spells CAWSVALSSYNEQFF. In nucleotides, the CDR3 is TGTGCCTGGAGTGTAGCCCTTAGCTCCTACAATGAGCAGTTCTTC.

V and J are TRBV28 and TRBJ2-7, with 8 bases aligning to TRBD2. The CDR3 spans 13 residues. V lost 6 bases to trimming and J lost 3 bases; unmatched junction nucleotides: 4. The germline CDR1 and CDR2 sequences are MDHEN and SYDVKM. The chain's CDR3 is CASRNGGGYEQYF. CDR3 coding DNA: TGTGCCAGCAGAAACGGGGGGGGCTACGAGCAGTACTTC.

A few counts support this clonotype. The V and J genes are TRBV5-1 and TRBJ2-7; perhaps TRBD2 as D (6 bases). The germline V gene has CDR1 SGHRS and CDR2 YFSETQ. The CDR3 contains 14 residues. With 4 bases removed from V and 3 bases from J, the gap between germline ends came to 14 bases. The CDR3: CASSGGTLIYEQYF. DNA for the CDR3: TGCGCCAGCAGCGGCGGGACTCTCATCTACGAGCAGTACTTC.

Ten or more counts support this clonotype. The rearrangement joins TRBV6-1 to TRBJ2-1; 12 nucleotides match TRBD2. Germline V lookup: CDR1 MNHNS, CDR2 SASEGT. This CDR3 is 16 amino acids long. V gave up 6 bases and J gave up 4 bases; unmatched junction bases: 7. CDR3 in DNA: TGTGCCAGCAGCCCCGGACTAGCGGGGTCGTACAATGAGCAGTTCTTC. Residues: CASSPGLAGSYNEQFF.

This clonotype was seen ten or more times. The J gene is TRBJ2-7, the V gene TRBV12-3 or TRBV12-4; TRBD2 aligns across 10 bases. V dropped 6 bases and J dropped 5; count of bases not matched to a gene: 7. The CDR3 spans 14 residues. The DNA of the CDR3 is TGTGCCAGCAGCCAGCGGGAGGGCGTCAACGAGCAGTACTTC. As protein: CASSQREGVNEQYF.

The chain employs TRBV19 and TRBJ2-3, with TRBD2 matching over 10 bases. J gave up 4 bases and V 8 bases, and 9 bases lay outside the gene matches. The CDR3 runs 15 residues. Germline V gene sequence: CDR1 LNHDA, CDR2 SQIVND (reference sequence). The CDR3 here is CASGETAGGPDTQYF. Written as DNA, the CDR3 is TGTGCCAGTGGGGAAACAGCGGGAGGGCCAGATACGCAGTATTTT. The whole variable domain, filled in from reference TRBV19 and TRBJ2-3, reads DGGITQSPKYLFRKEGQNVTLSCEQNLNHDAMYWYRQDPGQGLRLIYYSQIVNDFQKGDIAEGYSVSREKKESFPLTVTSAQKNPTAFYLCASGETAGGPDTQYFGPGTRLTVL.

Concerning this clonotype itself: A much larger clone sits a single nucleotide away, making a read error possible. V and J are TRBV2 and TRBJ2-3; D unclear. Germline-derived CDR1 and CDR2 are SNHLY and FYNNEI. V was trimmed by 7 bases and J by 3 bases, leaving 14 bases between them. This CDR3 has 14 amino acids. CDR3 sequence reads: CASNGLEATDTQYF. The CDR3 DNA sequence: TGTGCCAGCAACGGCCTAGAGGCAACAGATACGCAGTATTTT.

This clonotype was recorded only once. A read error may explain this, as a much larger clone is one base away. The J gene is TRBJ2-2, the V gene TRBV7-2; D possibly corresponds to TRBD2 (5 bases). The germline gives CDR1 SGHTA, CDR2 FQGNSA. This CDR3 is 14 amino acids long. The CDR3 nucleotides are TGTGCCGGCAGCTTTGGGAGACACACCGGGGAGCTGTTTTTT. It translates to CAGSFGRHTGELFF. Filled out from reference TRBV7-2 and TRBJ2-2, the complete variable domain reads GAGVSQSPSNKVTEKGKDVELRCDPISGHTALYWYRQSLGQGLEFLIYFQGNSAPDKSGLPSDRFSAERTGGSVSTLTIQRTQQEDSAVYLCAGSFGRHTGELFFGEGSRLTVL.

This clonotype appeared many times. The genes are TRBV27 and TRBJ2-7; 9 bases are a match to TRBD1. This CDR3 contains 14 residues. The V gene's germline CDR1 is MNHEY and CDR2 SMNVEV (reference sequence). The J segment lost 2 bases and the V segment lost 6 bases, leaving 5 bases of the junction unmatched. The DNA for the CDR3 is TGTGCCAGCAGCTTTACAGGGGGCCCCTACGAGCAGTACTTC. Protein: CASSFTGGPYEQYF.

This rearrangement joins TRBV12-3 or TRBV12-4 to TRBJ2-7, with D unresolved. The germline V and J ends were trimmed by 6 bases and 3 bases, with 12 bases remaining between them. This CDR3 is built from 13 residues. CDR3 sequence: CASRPDQFYEQYF. The DNA of the CDR3 is TGTGCCAGCAGACCCGATCAATTCTACGAGCAGTACTTC.